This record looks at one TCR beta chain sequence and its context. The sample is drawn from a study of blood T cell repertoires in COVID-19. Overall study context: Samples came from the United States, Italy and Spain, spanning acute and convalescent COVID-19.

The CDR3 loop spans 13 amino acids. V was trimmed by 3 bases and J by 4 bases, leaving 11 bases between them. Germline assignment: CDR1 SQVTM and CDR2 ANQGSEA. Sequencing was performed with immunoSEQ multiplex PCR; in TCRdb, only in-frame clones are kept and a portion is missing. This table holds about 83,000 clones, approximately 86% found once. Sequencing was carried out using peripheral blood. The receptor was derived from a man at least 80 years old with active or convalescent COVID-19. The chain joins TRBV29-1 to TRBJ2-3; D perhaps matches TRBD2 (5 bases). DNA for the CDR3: TGCAGCGTTGACTCGGGGTTGGCAGATACGCAGTATTTT. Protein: CSVDSGLADTQYF.